This paragraph reports one TCR beta chain. The entry originates in a study of blood T cell repertoires in COVID-19. Study processing details: Reference gene primer amplification gave estimated nucleated cell counts. This table comes from immunoSEQ multiplex PCR, and its TCRdb copy is limited to in-frame clones, with some not included. The V and J calls and clone size are taken from that table; D and trimming were inferred from the DNA. The top ten clones hold about 0.94% of a sample with a few hundred thousand clones, about nine tenths of them seen once. Germline lookup yields CDR1 SGHKS and CDR2 YYEKEE (reference sequence). The ends were cut back, 1 base at V and 3 bases at J, with 10 bases in the middle. The CDR3 is made up of 15 amino acids.

This TCR came from a woman aged 40 to 50 who had recovered from COVID-19. The sequencing sample was made of peripheral blood. The chain recombines TRBV5-5 with TRBJ2-2; D is perhaps TRBD1 (5 bases). The CDR3 DNA is TGTGCCAGCAGCTTGTTTGGACACGACACCGGGGAGCTGTTTTTT. This gives the protein CASSLFGHDTGELFF. The variable domain in full, with the rest retrieved from reference TRBV5-5 and TRBJ2-2, is DAGVTQSPTHLIKTRGQQVTLRCSPISGHKSVSWYQQVLGQGPQFIFQYYEKEERGRGNFPDRFSARQFPNYSSELNVNALLLGDSALYLCASSLFGHDTGELFFGEGSRLTVL.